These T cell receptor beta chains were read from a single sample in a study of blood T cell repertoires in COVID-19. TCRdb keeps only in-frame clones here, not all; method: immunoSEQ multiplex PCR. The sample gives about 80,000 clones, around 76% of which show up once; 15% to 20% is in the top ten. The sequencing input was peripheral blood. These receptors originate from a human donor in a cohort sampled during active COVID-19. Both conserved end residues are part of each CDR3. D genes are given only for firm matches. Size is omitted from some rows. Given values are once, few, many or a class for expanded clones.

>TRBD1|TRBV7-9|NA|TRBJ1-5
TGTGCCAGCAGCTCTGCTGGACAGGTCAATCAGCCCCAGCATTTT
CASSSAGQVNQPQHF
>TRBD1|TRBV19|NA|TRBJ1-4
TGTGCCAGTAGGGCCAGGGGGCAGGCTAATGAAAAACTGTTTTTT
CASRARGQANEKLFF
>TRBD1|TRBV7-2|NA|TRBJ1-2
TGTGCCAGCAGCTTATTGAGGCCTACAGGGGAAGGCTACACCTTC
CASSLLRPTGEGYTF
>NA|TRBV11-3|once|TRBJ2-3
TGTGCCAGCAGCGGACGGGAGACCCACACAGATACGCAGTATTTT
CASSGRETHTDTQYF
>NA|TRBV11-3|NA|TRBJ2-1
TGTGCCAGCAGCCGATGGGTTCGGGAGTGGGGTAATGAGCAGTTCTTC
CASSRWVREWGNEQFF
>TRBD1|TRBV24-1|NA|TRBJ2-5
TGTGCCACCAGTGATTTGGGGGACAGGTCCCAAGAGACCCAGTACTTC
CATSDLGDRSQETQYF
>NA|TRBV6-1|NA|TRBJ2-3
TGTGCCAGCAGTGAAGCGGGAGGATACACAGATACGCAGTATTTT
CASSEAGGYTDTQYF
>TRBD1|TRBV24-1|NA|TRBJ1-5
TGTGCCACCAGCCAGGGGGCGAATCAGCCCCAGCATTTT
CATSQGANQPQHF
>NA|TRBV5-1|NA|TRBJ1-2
TGCGCCAGCAGTCCTGAGGGTTCGGACTATGGCTACACCTTC
CASSPEGSDYGYTF
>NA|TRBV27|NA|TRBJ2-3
TGTGCCAGCAGTTTATGGACAGTCCCAGATACGCAGTATTTT
CASSLWTVPDTQYF
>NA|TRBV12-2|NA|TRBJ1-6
TGTGCAAGTCGCTTGATGGACAGCCATAATTCACCCCTCCACTTT
CASRLMDSHNSPLHF
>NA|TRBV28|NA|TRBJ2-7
TGTGCCAGCACCGAACAGTTAAACTACGAGCAGTACTTC
CASTEQLNYEQYF
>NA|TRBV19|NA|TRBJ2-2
TGTGCCAGCAGGGGACTACCTTTAAACCGGAGTAACACCGGGGAGCTGTTTTTT
CASRGLPLNRSNTGELFF
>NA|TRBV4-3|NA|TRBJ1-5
TGCGCCAGCAGCCCCGACAGAACTATTCAGCCCCAGCATTTT
CASSPDRTIQPQHF
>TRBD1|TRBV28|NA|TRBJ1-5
TGTGCCAGCAGTCGGGACAGGTTCGATCAGCCCCAGCATTTT
CASSRDRFDQPQHF